The rows below give T cell receptor beta chains drawn from one sample of a study of blood T cells in healthy people across ages. Each CDR3 protein gets one entry after TCRdb re-called the 5' RACE reads with MiXCR. The repertoire consists of about 570,000 distinct CDR3 sequences, with about 27% occurring once and the leading ten covering over 3.5%. The same data also went into a second study, on T cells of mothers and their children.

The specimen sequenced was blood. These receptor sequences come from a boy between 2 and 10 years old in good health. The CDR3 runs from the conserved cysteine through the conserved F or W. The D gene is left open where the match is weak. The size entry is marked missing in some rows and otherwise reads once, few, many or a size class.

len: 17
d_gene: TRBD2
v_gene: TRBV20-1
j_gene: TRBJ2-2
abundance: NA
CDR3aa: CSARGGSGGARTGELFF
CDR3nt: TGCAGTGCTAGAGGAGGTAGCGGGGGGGCCCGAACCGGGGAGCTGTTTTTT

len: 11
d_gene: NA
v_gene: TRBV20-1
j_gene: TRBJ2-5
abundance: NA
CDR3aa: CSAEEDGSPFF
CDR3nt: TGCAGTGCCGAAGAGGACGGAAGCCCGTTCTTC

len: 14
d_gene: TRBD2
v_gene: TRBV10-3
j_gene: TRBJ2-7
abundance: NA
CDR3aa: CAISAPAGGPVQYF
CDR3nt: TGTGCCATCAGTGCTCCAGCGGGGGGGCCTGTGCAGTACTTC

len: 14
d_gene: TRBD2
v_gene: TRBV6-1
j_gene: TRBJ2-7
abundance: few
CDR3aa: CASSEVAGVSEQYF
CDR3nt: TGTGCCAGCAGTGAAGTAGCGGGAGTATCCGAGCAGTACTTC

len: 17
d_gene: TRBD2
v_gene: TRBV5-6
j_gene: TRBJ2-7
abundance: many
CDR3aa: CASSWGLAGGVYYEQYF
CDR3nt: TGTGCCAGCAGCTGGGGACTAGCGGGAGGGGTCTACTACGAGCAGTACTTC

len: 16
d_gene: NA
v_gene: TRBV7-9
j_gene: TRBJ2-3
abundance: NA
CDR3aa: CASTSRPETSTDTQYF
CDR3nt: TGTGCCAGCACCTCTCGTCCGGAGACTTCCACAGATACGCAGTATTTT

len: 14
d_gene: NA
v_gene: TRBV5-5
j_gene: TRBJ1-1
abundance: few
CDR3aa: CASRTPGRNTEAFF
CDR3nt: TGTGCCAGCAGGACTCCGGGACGGAACACTGAAGCTTTCTTT

len: 16
d_gene: TRBD2
v_gene: TRBV12-3/TRBV12-4
j_gene: TRBJ2-2
abundance: NA
CDR3aa: CASSVLTSGSHGELFF
CDR3nt: TGTGCCAGCAGTGTGTTGACTAGCGGGAGTCACGGGGAGCTGTTTTTT

len: 12
d_gene: TRBD1
v_gene: TRBV29-1
j_gene: TRBJ1-1
abundance: NA
CDR3aa: CSVDGTGGWAFF
CDR3nt: TGCAGCGTTGACGGGACAGGGGGCTGGGCTTTCTTT

len: 15
d_gene: TRBD2
v_gene: TRBV27
j_gene: TRBJ2-5
abundance: many
CDR3aa: CASSFSGGSQETQYF
CDR3nt: TGTGCCAGCAGTTTTAGCGGGGGATCCCAAGAGACCCAGTACTTC

len: 14
d_gene: NA
v_gene: TRBV20-1
j_gene: TRBJ2-3
abundance: few
CDR3aa: CSAILRLVIDTQYF
CDR3nt: TGCAGTGCTATCCTTAGACTAGTTATAGATACGCAGTATTTT

len: 13
d_gene: NA
v_gene: TRBV12-5
j_gene: TRBJ2-5
abundance: NA
CDR3aa: CASAPEFQETQYF
CDR3nt: TGTGCTAGTGCCCCTGAGTTCCAAGAGACCCAGTACTTC

len: 14
d_gene: NA
v_gene: TRBV6-5
j_gene: TRBJ1-3
abundance: few
CDR3aa: CASKGDAAGNTIYF
CDR3nt: TGTGCCAGCAAGGGGGACGCGGCTGGAAACACCATATATTTT

len: 15
d_gene: TRBD2
v_gene: TRBV12-3/TRBV12-4
j_gene: TRBJ2-3
abundance: NA
CDR3aa: CASSLAGGSADAQYF
CDR3nt: TGTGCCAGCAGTTTAGCGGGGGGGAGCGCAGATGCGCAGTATTTT

len: 13
d_gene: NA
v_gene: TRBV20-1
j_gene: TRBJ2-7
abundance: NA
CDR3aa: CSARDNWTPTGYF
CDR3nt: TGCAGTGCTAGAGATAATTGGACCCCGACGGGGTACTTC

len: 12
d_gene: NA
v_gene: TRBV7-2
j_gene: TRBJ1-1
abundance: NA
CDR3aa: CASSLDRFEAFF
CDR3nt: TGTGCCAGCAGCTTAGACAGGTTTGAAGCTTTCTTT

len: 16
d_gene: TRBD2
v_gene: TRBV10-3
j_gene: TRBJ2-7
abundance: NA
CDR3aa: CAISKGLAGASYEQYF
CDR3nt: TGTGCCATCAGCAAAGGACTAGCGGGGGCTTCTTACGAGCAGTACTTC

len: 12
d_gene: NA
v_gene: TRBV28
j_gene: TRBJ2-7
abundance: many
CDR3aa: CASRDTYYEQYF
CDR3nt: TGTGCCAGCCGGGACACCTACTACGAGCAGTACTTC

len: 13
d_gene: NA
v_gene: TRBV20-1
j_gene: TRBJ1-2
abundance: NA
CDR3aa: CSARRGEDDGYTF
CDR3nt: TGCAGTGCTAGACGAGGGGAGGATGATGGCTACACCTTC

len: 14
d_gene: NA
v_gene: TRBV25-1
j_gene: TRBJ1-5
abundance: NA
CDR3aa: CASSALGGNQPQHF
CDR3nt: TGTGCCAGCAGTGCTCTCGGGGGAAATCAGCCCCAGCATTTT

len: 16
d_gene: NA
v_gene: TRBV5-5
j_gene: TRBJ2-2
abundance: NA
CDR3aa: CASSLEAGQDTGELFF
CDR3nt: TGTGCCAGCAGCTTGGAGGCGGGGCAGGACACCGGGGAGCTGTTTTTT

len: 16
d_gene: NA
v_gene: TRBV20-1
j_gene: TRBJ2-7
abundance: NA
CDR3aa: CSARDSATPNYYEQYF
CDR3nt: TGCAGTGCTAGAGACTCGGCCACTCCAAATTACTACGAGCAGTACTTC

len: 13
d_gene: TRBD2
v_gene: TRBV7-2
j_gene: TRBJ2-7
abundance: NA
CDR3aa: CASGRGGQYEQYF
CDR3nt: TGTGCCAGCGGTCGGGGGGGGCAGTACGAGCAGTACTTC

len: 18
d_gene: NA
v_gene: TRBV7-9
j_gene: TRBJ1-3
abundance: NA
CDR3aa: CASSLVLIGQYAGDTIYF
CDR3nt: TGTGCCAGCAGCTTAGTCTTGATAGGACAGTACGCTGGAGACACCATATATTTT

len: 13
d_gene: NA
v_gene: TRBV12-3/TRBV12-4
j_gene: TRBJ2-5
abundance: few
CDR3aa: CASSGRVGETQYF
CDR3nt: TGTGCCAGCAGTGGACGGGTGGGGGAGACCCAGTACTTC

len: 16
d_gene: TRBD2
v_gene: TRBV7-2
j_gene: TRBJ2-5
abundance: NA
CDR3aa: CASSSLLAGVAETQYF
CDR3nt: TGTGCCAGCAGCTCCCTACTAGCGGGAGTCGCCGAGACCCAGTACTTC

len: 14
d_gene: NA
v_gene: TRBV5-1
j_gene: TRBJ2-7
abundance: few
CDR3aa: CASSRPGNQYEQYF
CDR3nt: TGCGCCAGCAGCAGGCCAGGCAACCAGTACGAGCAGTACTTC

len: 20
d_gene: TRBD1
v_gene: TRBV13
j_gene: TRBJ1-2
abundance: few
CDR3aa: CASSPLGFVDRARERDGYTF
CDR3nt: TGTGCCAGCAGCCCCCTCGGGTTCGTCGACAGGGCCCGGGAACGGGATGGCTACACCTTC